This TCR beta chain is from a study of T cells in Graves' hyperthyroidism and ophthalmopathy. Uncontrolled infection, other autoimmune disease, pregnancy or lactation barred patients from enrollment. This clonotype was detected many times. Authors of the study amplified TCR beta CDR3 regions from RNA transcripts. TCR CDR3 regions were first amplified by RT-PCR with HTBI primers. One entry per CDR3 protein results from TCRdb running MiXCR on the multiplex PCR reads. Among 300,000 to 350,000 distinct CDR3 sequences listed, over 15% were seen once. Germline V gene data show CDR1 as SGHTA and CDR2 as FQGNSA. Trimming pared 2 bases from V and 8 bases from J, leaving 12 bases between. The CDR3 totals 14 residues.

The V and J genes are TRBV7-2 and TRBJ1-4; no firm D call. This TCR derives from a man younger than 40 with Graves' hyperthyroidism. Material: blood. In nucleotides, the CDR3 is TGTGCCAGCAGCTTAAACACGGTCGGAGAAAAACTGTTTTTT. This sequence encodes CASSLNTVGEKLFF.